This TCR beta chain was retrieved from a study of response to subunit inactivated influenza vaccine. TCRdb called the RT-PCR reads again in MiXCR, with one record for every CDR3 protein. The sample has about 570,000 distinct CDR3 sequences; 11% are singletons. This CDR3 is built from 15 residues. CDR1 and CDR2 from the germline V gene are SGHAT and FQNNGV. V gave up 4 bases and J gave up 6 bases, with 15 bases separating them. These sequences were also reported in another study, on T cells expressing NK-cell markers. That paper states: With UMIs, 5'RACE template switching was used to make TCR beta cDNA. Sorting of alpha-beta TCR T cells alone was achieved in several experiments with an anti-gamma-delta TCR antibody. NKG2C+ dominant clonotype frequencies in 5 or 6 donors were roughly 1.0-7.0% of CD8+ T cells. These clonotypes additionally ranked first within the CD3+CD56-NKG2C+ fraction of a handful of donors. Clones of NKG2C+ T cells that had expanded were of unclear HCMV specificity.

This TCR was sampled from a man between 45 and 60 years old who received an inactivated influenza vaccine. The sequencing here drew on PBMCs from blood, taken on the day of vaccination. The gene calls are TRBV11-2 and TRBJ2-2; D uncertain. The CDR3 protein is CASSSHAAIAGELFF. CDR3 in DNA: TGTGCCAGCAGCTCACACGCAGCGATTGCCGGGGAGCTGTTTTTT.